The sequence of this TCR beta chain was determined in a study of T cells in localized non-small cell lung cancer. Whole-study findings and limits: Blood T cell density predicted longer survival; adjacent-lung clonality, shorter. Heterogeneity is still possible, as just one tumor region was sequenced. Clonality peaked in uninvolved adjacent lung rather than tumor. Median detection of top 100 tumor clones in adjacent lung was 55 to 60 clones.

For this clone: What it binds is unknown.

The germline gives CDR1 LGHNT, CDR2 FRNRAP. The CDR3 is 16 residues long. V shed 3 bases and J shed 5 bases, with 16 bases lying between them. Clones were sequenced by immunoSEQ multiplex PCR, and TCRdb holds only the in-frame ones, with some missing. Of tens of thousands of clones listed, around 94% are singletons. Source: peripheral blood, taken before any cancer treatment. The V and J genes are TRBV12-5 and TRBJ2-2; D might be TRBD2 (6 bases). The sequence derives from a female donor older than 55 with stage I lung adenocarcinoma. The chain's CDR3 is CASGFGRFSGTGELFF. The CDR3 nucleotides are TGTGCTAGTGGTTTTGGGAGGTTTTCTGGTACCGGGGAGCTGTTTTTT.